This T cell receptor (beta chain) was identified during a study of shared clonotypes between healthy human individuals. Study overall: Researchers assigned three CD4 naive, three CD4 memory, two CD8 naive and one CD8 memory plate to each donor. The study, taken as a whole, reports: It was only blood that was sampled, and tissue repertoires likely differ. For naive CD4 cells, around 5% of clonotypes were shared across four donors. The low donor count limited represented genetic and exposure-history diversity.

Worth noting for this clone: Its antigen remains unidentified.

Germline-derived CDR1 and CDR2 are MGHRA and YSYEKL. CDR3 length: 12 residues. CD45RO-negative cells were positively selected for CCR7, leaving out terminally differentiated effector memory CD45RA+ cells. Only in-frame clones appear in the TCRdb table, and some are missing; sequencing was by immunoSEQ multiplex PCR. The sample includes about 590,000 clones, over 95% of them seen just once. The chain uses TRBV4-1 and TRBJ2-5; D call uncertain. The J call may be in error: the DNA end matches TRBJ2-7 better. Specimen: naive CD8+ T cells sorted from blood. The receptor comes from a woman aged 25 to 39 in good health. The CDR3 DNA follows: TGCGCCAGCAGCCCAAGGTACGACGAGCAGTACTTC. Translated, it gives CASSPRYDEQYF.